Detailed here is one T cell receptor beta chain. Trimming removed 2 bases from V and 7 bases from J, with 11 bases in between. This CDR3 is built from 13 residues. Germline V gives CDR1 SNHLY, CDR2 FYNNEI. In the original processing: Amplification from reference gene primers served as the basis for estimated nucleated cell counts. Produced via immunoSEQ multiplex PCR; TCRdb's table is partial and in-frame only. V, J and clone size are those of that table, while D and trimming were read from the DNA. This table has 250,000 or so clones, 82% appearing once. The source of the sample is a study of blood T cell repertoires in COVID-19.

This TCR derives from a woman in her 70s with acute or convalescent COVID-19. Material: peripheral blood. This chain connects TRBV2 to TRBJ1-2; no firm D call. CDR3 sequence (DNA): TGTGCCAGCAGTGAACGGAGCTTTGGTGGCTACACCTTC. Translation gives CASSERSFGGYTF.